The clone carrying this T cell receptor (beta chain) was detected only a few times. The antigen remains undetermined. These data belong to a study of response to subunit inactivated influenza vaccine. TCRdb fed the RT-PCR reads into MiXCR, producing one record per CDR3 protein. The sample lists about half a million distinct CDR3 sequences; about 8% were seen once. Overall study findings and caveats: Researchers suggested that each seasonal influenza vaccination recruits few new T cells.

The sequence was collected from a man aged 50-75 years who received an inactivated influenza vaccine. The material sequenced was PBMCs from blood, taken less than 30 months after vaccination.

The CDR3 protein is CAISLGQGNEKLFF. As DNA, the CDR3 is TGTGCCATCAGTTTGGGACAGGGGAATGAAAAACTGTTTTTT. V and J are TRBV10-3 and TRBJ1-4; 10 positions agree with TRBD1. In germline, CDR1 is ENHRY, CDR2 SYGVKD. Trimming cost V 5 bases and J 5 bases; bases outside gene matches: 2. The CDR3 consists of 14 residues.